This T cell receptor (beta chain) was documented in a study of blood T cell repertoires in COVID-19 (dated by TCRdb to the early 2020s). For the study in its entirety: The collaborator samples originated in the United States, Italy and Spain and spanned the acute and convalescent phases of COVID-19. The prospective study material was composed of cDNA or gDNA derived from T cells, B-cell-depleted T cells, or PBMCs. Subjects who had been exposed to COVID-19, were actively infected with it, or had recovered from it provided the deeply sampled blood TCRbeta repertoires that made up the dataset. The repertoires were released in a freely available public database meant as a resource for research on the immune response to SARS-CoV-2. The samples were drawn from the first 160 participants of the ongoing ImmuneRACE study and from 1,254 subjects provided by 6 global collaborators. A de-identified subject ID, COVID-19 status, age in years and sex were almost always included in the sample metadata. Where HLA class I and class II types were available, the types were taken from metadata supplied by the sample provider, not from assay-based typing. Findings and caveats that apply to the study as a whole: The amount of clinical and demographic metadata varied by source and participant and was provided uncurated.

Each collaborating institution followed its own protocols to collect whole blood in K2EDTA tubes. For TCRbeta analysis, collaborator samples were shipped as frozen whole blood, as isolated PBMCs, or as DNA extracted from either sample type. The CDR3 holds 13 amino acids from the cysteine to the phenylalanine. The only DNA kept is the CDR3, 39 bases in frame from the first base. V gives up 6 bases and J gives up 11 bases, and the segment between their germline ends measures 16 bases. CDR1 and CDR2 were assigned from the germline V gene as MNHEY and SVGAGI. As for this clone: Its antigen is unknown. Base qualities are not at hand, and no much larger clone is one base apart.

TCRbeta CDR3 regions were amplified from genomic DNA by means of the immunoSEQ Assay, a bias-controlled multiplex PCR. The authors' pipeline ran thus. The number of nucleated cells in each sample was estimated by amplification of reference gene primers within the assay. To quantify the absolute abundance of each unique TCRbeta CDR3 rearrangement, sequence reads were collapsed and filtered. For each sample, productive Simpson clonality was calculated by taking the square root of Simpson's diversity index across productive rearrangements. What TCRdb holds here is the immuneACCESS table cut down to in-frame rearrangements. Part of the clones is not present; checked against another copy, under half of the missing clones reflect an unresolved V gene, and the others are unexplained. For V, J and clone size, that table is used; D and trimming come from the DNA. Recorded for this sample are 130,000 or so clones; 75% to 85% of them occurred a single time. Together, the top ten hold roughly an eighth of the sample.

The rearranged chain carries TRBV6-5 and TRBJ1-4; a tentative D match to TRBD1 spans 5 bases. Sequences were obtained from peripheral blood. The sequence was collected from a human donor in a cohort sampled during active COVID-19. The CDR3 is CASSPVVGAKLFF. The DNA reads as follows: TGTGCCAGCAGCCCGGTGGTTGGGGCGAAACTGTTTTTT.